The next 4 T cell receptor beta chains were all read from a single sample in a study of blood T cells in healthy people across ages. A second about 6 to 12 cycle PCR used barcoded and J-beta primers. TCRdb called the 5' RACE reads again in MiXCR, with one record for every CDR3 protein. The data contain over 1.5 million distinct CDR3 sequences, less than 50% of them singletons. The sequenced material came from blood. These receptors were taken from a woman between 35 and 50 years old in good health.

The gene calls are TRBV7-3 and TRBJ2-1; 13 bases map to TRBD2. Germline V gene sequence: CDR1 SGHTA, CDR2 FQGTGA. CDR3 length: 20 amino acids. The ends lost 4 bases at V and 0 bases at J; junction bases unmatched: 12. The CDR3 coding sequence is TGTGCCAGCAGCTCCCGCCCGCCGACTAGCGGGGGGAGCTCCTACAATGAGCAGTTCTTC. Translated: CASSSRPPTSGGSSYNEQFF.

Of note for this clonotype: The junction departs from the called germline gene at one end, perhaps through a read error. The J gene is TRBJ1-2, the V gene TRBV4-3; possibly TRBD1 for D (6 bases). The germline V gene has CDR1 LGHNA and CDR2 YSLEER. This CDR3 is 15 amino acids long. The CDR3 here is CASGHEARGGYGYTF. For the CDR3, the DNA is TGCGCCAGCGGCCATGAGGCCAGGGGAGGCTATGGCTACACCTTC.

V and J are TRBV6-4 and TRBJ1-2, with D possibly matching TRBD1 (6 bases). V was clipped by 5 bases and J by 2 bases, with 12 bases between them. The germline V gene encodes CDR1 MRHNA and CDR2 SNTAGT. This CDR3 comprises 14 residues. The CDR3 reads CASSPDGQNYGYTF. In nucleotides, the CDR3 is TGTGCCAGCAGTCCCGACGGACAGAACTATGGCTACACCTTC.

The J gene is TRBJ2-1, the V gene TRBV27; D not resolved. This CDR3 region has 15 residues. CDR1 is MNHEY, CDR2 SMNVEV, per germline (reference sequence). Trimming took 6 bases from V and 0 from J, leaving 12 bases between them. The CDR3 bases are TGTGCCAGCAGATACACCACGGGCTCCTACAATGAGCAGTTCTTC. Protein product: CASRYTTGSYNEQFF.